Sequencing of this T cell receptor beta chain was carried out in a study of OX40 agonist ivuxolimab in advanced cancers. Study-level points and caveats: By week 6 at 0.1 to 3.0 mg/kg, blood CD4+ and CD8+ T cells had expanded clonally. In a subset of nonresponders, normalized T-cell clonal expansion was also low.

Of note for this clone: Its antigen is undetermined.

Germline loops: CDR1 SGHVS, CDR2 FQNEAQ. CDR3 length: 17 residues. The V segment lost 5 bases and the J segment 0 bases; nucleotides outside the gene matches: 10. Produced via immunoSEQ multiplex PCR; TCRdb's table is partial and in-frame only. Here the sample spans about 35,000 clones, 84% being singletons. This rearrangement joins TRBV7-8 to TRBJ2-1; TRBD1 matches 7 bases. The source is an adult with an advanced solid tumor such as melanoma, head and neck, liver or kidney cancer. The starting material was CD4+ or CD8+ T cells sorted from blood, obtained in a trial of the OX40 agonist ivuxolimab. This CDR3 reads CASSDPDRVYSYNEQFF. Written as DNA, the CDR3 is TGTGCCAGCAGCGACCCCGACAGGGTGTACTCCTACAATGAGCAGTTCTTC.